This TCR beta chain was captured in a study of cytomegalovirus exposure and HLA in healthy donors. This table comes from immunoSEQ multiplex PCR, and its TCRdb copy is limited to in-frame clones, with some not included. This sample has approximately 180,000 clones, with roughly 89% found just once. Germline V gene data show CDR1 as MNHNS and CDR2 as SASEGT. The V gene lost 3 bases and the J gene lost 4 bases, with 11 bases spanning the gap. There are 14 residues in the CDR3. Notes on this clone: Other nucleotide sequences from this sample produce the same CDR3.

The sequencing input was PBMCs. J is TRBJ2-3 and V is TRBV6-1; D is perhaps TRBD2 (7 bases). The receptor comes from a woman aged 25-40 years in good health and CMV-seronegative. The CDR3 spells CASSEGGGADTQYF. CDR3 DNA: TGTGCCAGCAGTGAGGGGGGGGGCGCAGATACGCAGTATTTT.